The 10 T cell receptor beta chains presented below share a single source sample, sequenced in a study of T cells in Graves' hyperthyroidism and ophthalmopathy. TCR beta CDR3 regions were amplified from RNA. TCR CDR3 underwent first-round RT-PCR with the HTBI primer set. TCRdb reprocessed the multiplex PCR reads with MiXCR, giving one entry per CDR3 protein. Here the sample spans more than 600,000 distinct CDR3 sequences, roughly 17% being singletons. Sequencing input: blood. These receptors originate from a man aged 18 to 29 with Graves' hyperthyroidism.

In this sample, this clonotype turned up many times. The CDR3 DNA is TGTGCCAGCTCACCACCGGTCGGGGTAGGGGAGACCCAGTACTTC. This gives the protein CASSPPVGVGETQYF. The rearrangement joins TRBV18 to TRBJ2-5; the D gene is possibly TRBD2 (5 bases). The V end lost 0 bases, the J end lost 5 bases, and 13 bases lay between the germline ends. This CDR3 has 15 amino acids. Germline assignment: CDR1 KGHSH and CDR2 LQKENI.

Only a few counts were recorded for this clonotype. The chain combines TRBV19 with TRBJ2-2; D might be TRBD1 or TRBD2, each matching 5 bases. This CDR3 is built from 14 residues. Per the germline V gene, CDR1 is LNHDA and CDR2 is SQIVND (reference sequence). V gave up 8 bases and J gave up 3 bases, with 13 bases separating them. Here the CDR3 DNA reads TGTGCCAGTCACCCGGGGACGGACACCGGGGAGCTGTTTTTT. Amino acids: CASHPGTDTGELFF.

This clonotype was counted ten times or more. The V gene is TRBV28, the J gene TRBJ2-5; possibly TRBD1 for D (6 bases). The CDR3 sequence is 15 residues long. Germline assignment: CDR1 MDHEN and CDR2 SYDVKM. Trimming took 6 bases from V and 11 from J, leaving 25 bases between them. In nucleotides, the CDR3 is TGTGCCAGCAGAGGAGGCCGATCGAGGGGGTCCCTTCAGTACTTC. Translating gives CASRGGRSRGSLQYF.

This clonotype was seen repeatedly, ten times or more. The V call is TRBV6-5, the J call TRBJ2-2; possibly TRBD2 for D (6 bases). The length of the CDR3 is 15 residues. V was trimmed by 0 bases and J by 7 bases, leaving 12 bases between them. Germline V lookup: CDR1 MNHEY, CDR2 SVGAGI. The CDR3 DNA is TGTGCCAGCAGTTACTCGATCAAGCGGGTCGGGGAGCTGTTTTTT. Amino acids: CASSYSIKRVGELFF.

This chain connects TRBV6-2 or TRBV6-3 to TRBJ1-2; D unclear. The length of the CDR3 is 14 residues. The germline gives CDR1 MNHEY, CDR2 SVGEGT. The V end was cut by 5 bases, the J end by 5 bases, with 15 bases between. CDR3 loop: CASSPRAGSYGYTF. The CDR3 DNA reads as TGTGCCAGCAGTCCCCGGGCAGGCTCGTATGGCTACACCTTC.

Many counts were recorded for this clonotype. The V call is TRBV30, the J call TRBJ2-1; the D call may be TRBD1 or TRBD2 (5 bases each). The CDR3 spans 12 residues. The germline V and J ends were trimmed by 2 bases and 5 bases, with 7 bases remaining between them. The germline V gene encodes CDR1 GTSNPN and CDR2 SVGIG (reference sequence). In DNA, the CDR3 is TGTGCCTGGAGTCCGGGGCACAATGAGCAGTTCTTC. It encodes CAWSPGHNEQFF.

This clonotype appeared many times. V and J are TRBV24-1 and TRBJ2-1; D not certain. CDR1 is KGHDR, CDR2 SFDVKD, per germline. The CDR3 length is 18 residues. Trimming took 9 bases from V and 6 from J, leaving 29 bases between them. CDR3 nucleotide sequence: TGTGCCACCTCTGTCGGGTCCTCGCCTCTGTCCCCGGTCAATGAGCAGTTCTTC. This sequence encodes CATSVGSSPLSPVNEQFF.

This clonotype was recorded many times. This chain links TRBV28 with TRBJ2-7; TRBD2 aligns across 11 bases. The CDR3 length is 14 residues. V trimming: 6 bases; J trimming: 7 bases; junction bases outside the gene matches: 8. CDR1 MDHEN and CDR2 SYDVKM come from the germline V gene. The CDR3 nucleotides read TGTGCCAGCAGGACACTAGCGGGAGTTGTGGAGCAGTACTTC. The encoded protein is CASRTLAGVVEQYF.

This chain joins TRBV18 and TRBJ2-2; TRBD1 agrees at 10 bases. The germline CDR1 and CDR2 sequences are KGHSH and LQKENI. There are 15 residues in the CDR3. V lost 6 bases and J lost 5; bases outside the gene matches: 6. CDR3 nucleotides: TGTGCCAGCTCCGCGGACAGGGGGAGGACCGGGGAGCTGTTTTTT. As protein: CASSADRGRTGELFF.

The chain has TRBV10-3 and TRBJ2-1; D remains ambiguous. CDR3 length: 18 amino acids. The V end was cut by 0 bases, the J end by 8 bases, with 23 bases between. Looked up from germline, CDR1 is ENHRY and CDR2 is SYGVKD. The CDR3 DNA reads TGTGCCATCAGTGAGTCTGGTCATCTTGGGCGGATGCGGCATGAGCAGTTCTTC. It translates to CAISESGHLGRMRHEQFF.